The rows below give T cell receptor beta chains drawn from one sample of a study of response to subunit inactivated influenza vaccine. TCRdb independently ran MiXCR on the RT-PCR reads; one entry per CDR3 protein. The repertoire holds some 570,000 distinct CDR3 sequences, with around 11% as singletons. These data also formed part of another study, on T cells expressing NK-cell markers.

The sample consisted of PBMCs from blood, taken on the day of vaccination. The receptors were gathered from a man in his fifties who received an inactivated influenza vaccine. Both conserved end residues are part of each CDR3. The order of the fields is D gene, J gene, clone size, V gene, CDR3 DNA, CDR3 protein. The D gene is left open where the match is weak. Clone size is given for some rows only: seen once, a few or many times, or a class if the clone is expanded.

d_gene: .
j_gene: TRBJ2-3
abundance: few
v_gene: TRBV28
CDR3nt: TGTGCCAGCAGGGCCCGCCGCACAGATACGCAGTATTTT
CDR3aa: CASRARRTDTQYF

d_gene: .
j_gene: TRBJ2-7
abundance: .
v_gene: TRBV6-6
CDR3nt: TGTGCCAGCAGTTACGAAGCAGCCTACGAGCAGTACTTC
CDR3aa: CASSYEAAYEQYF

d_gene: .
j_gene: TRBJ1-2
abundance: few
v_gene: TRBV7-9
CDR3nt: TGTGCCAGCGGGGGGGGACCCCAGAACTATGGCTACACCTTC
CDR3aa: CASGGGPQNYGYTF

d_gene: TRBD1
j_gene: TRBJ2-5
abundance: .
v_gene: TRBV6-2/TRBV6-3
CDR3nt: TGTGCCAGCAGACCCGGGACAGGGCGAGAGACCCAGTACTTC
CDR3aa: CASRPGTGRETQYF

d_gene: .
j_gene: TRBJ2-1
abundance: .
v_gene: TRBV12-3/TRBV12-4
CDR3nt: TGTGCCAGCAGTTCCGTCAGGGAACTATCCTACAATGAGCAGTTCTTC
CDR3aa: CASSSVRELSYNEQFF

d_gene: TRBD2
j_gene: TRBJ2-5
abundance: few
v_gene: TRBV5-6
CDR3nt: TGTGCCAGCAGCTTGGCGGGTCGAGCGGGGGTTAAGACCCAGTACTTC
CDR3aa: CASSLAGRAGVKTQYF

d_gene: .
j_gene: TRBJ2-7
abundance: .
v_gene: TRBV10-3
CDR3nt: TGTGCCATCAGTGCGAAAACCTACGAGCAGTACTTC
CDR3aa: CAISAKTYEQYF

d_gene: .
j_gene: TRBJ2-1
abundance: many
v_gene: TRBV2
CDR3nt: TGTGCCAGCAGTGCCATGGGCGAGCAGTTCTTC
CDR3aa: CASSAMGEQFF

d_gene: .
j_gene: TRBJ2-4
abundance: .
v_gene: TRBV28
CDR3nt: TGTGCCAGCAGCCCTCCTAGCGTGGGAAAGATTCAGTACTTC
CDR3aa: CASSPPSVGKIQYF

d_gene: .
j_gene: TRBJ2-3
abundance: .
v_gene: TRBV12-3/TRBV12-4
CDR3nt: TGTGCCAGCAGTTTAGGGCATACCACAGATACGCAGTATTTT
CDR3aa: CASSLGHTTDTQYF

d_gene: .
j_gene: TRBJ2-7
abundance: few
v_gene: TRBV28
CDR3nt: TGTGCCAGCAGTTTTGGCTTTCCGTCGGTGCCGAGCTCCTACGAGCAGTACTTC
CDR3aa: CASSFGFPSVPSSYEQYF

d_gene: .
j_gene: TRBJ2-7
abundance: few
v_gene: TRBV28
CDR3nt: TGTGCCAGCAGATTAACGGACTACGAGCAGTACTTC
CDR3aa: CASRLTDYEQYF

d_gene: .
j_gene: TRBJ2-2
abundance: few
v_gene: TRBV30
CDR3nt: TGTGCCTGGGGCACCGGGGAGCTGTTTTTT
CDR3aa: CAWGTGELFF

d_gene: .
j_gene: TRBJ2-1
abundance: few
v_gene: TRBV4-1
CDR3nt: TGCGCCAGCAGCCAGGGACCACCCTCGGGTTACAATGAGCAGTTCTTC
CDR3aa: CASSQGPPSGYNEQFF

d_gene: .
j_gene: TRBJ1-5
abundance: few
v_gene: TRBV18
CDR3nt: TGTGCCAGCTCACCACAAGCTGCAGCGGGCAATCAGCCCCAGCATTTT
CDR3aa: CASSPQAAAGNQPQHF

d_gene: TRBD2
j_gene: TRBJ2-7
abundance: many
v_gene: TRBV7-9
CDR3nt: TGTGCCAGCAGCCCCGTACTGGGACTAGCGGGATGGTACGAGCAGTACTTC
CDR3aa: CASSPVLGLAGWYEQYF

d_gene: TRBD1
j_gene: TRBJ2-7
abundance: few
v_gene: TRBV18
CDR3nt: TGTGCCAGCTCACCCTTTGGGACAGGGAAAGCCTACGAGCAGTACTTC
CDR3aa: CASSPFGTGKAYEQYF

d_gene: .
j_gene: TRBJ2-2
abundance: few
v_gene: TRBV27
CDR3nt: TGTGCCAGCAGTTTATTGACCGCCGGGGAGCTGTTTTTT
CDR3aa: CASSLLTAGELFF

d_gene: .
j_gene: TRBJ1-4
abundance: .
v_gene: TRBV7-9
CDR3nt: TGTGCCAGCAGCTTAGTCACTCTCGGAAAACTGTTTTTT
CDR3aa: CASSLVTLGKLFF

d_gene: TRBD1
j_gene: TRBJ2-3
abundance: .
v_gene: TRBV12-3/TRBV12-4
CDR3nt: TGTGCCAGCAGCTCCGGACAGGGGAATGCAGATACGCAGTATTTT
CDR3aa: CASSSGQGNADTQYF

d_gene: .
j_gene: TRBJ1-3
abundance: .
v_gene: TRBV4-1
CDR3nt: TGCGCCAGCAGCCAAGGGACATCCTCAGGAAACACCATATATTTT
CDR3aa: CASSQGTSSGNTIYF

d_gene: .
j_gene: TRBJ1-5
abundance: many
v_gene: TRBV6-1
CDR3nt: TGTGCCAGCAGCGGACAGCAAAATCAGCCCCAGCATTTT
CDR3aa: CASSGQQNQPQHF

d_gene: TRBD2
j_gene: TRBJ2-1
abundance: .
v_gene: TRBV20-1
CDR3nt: TGCAGTGCTATATCGGGTAGACGGACTAGCGGTTTTCCTTCGAGCTCCTACAATGAGCAGTTCTTC
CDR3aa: CSAISGRRTSGFPSSSYNEQFF

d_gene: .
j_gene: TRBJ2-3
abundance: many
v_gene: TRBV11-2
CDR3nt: TGTGCCAGCAGCTCGAGTGTGGATACGCAGTATTTT
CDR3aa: CASSSSVDTQYF

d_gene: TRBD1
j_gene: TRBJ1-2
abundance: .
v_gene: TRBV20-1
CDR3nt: TGCAGTGCTAGCCCGGGACAGGGTCCCGGCTACACCTTC
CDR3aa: CSASPGQGPGYTF

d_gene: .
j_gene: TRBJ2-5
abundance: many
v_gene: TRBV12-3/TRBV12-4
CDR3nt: TGTGCCAGCAGTTTACGAGCGGCCTACCAAGAGACCCAGTACTTC
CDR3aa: CASSLRAAYQETQYF

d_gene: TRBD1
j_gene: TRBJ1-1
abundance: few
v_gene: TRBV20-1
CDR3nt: TGCAGTGCGCCCACAGGGGGCGCGGCTTTCTTT
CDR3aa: CSAPTGGAAFF

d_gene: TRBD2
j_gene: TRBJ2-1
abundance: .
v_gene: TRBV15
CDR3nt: TGTGCCACCAGCGGGGGACTAGCGGGAAGGAGTACCTACAATGAGCAGTTCTTC
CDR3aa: CATSGGLAGRSTYNEQFF

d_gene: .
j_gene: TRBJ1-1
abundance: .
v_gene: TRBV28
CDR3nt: TGTGCCAGCACCGGCAACAGGCGGAACACTGAAGCTTTCTTT
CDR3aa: CASTGNRRNTEAFF

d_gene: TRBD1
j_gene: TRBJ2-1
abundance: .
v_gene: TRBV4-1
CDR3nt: TGCGCCAGCAGCCAAGGTATTCCCAGGGGGTTTAATGAGCAGTTCTTC
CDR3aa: CASSQGIPRGFNEQFF

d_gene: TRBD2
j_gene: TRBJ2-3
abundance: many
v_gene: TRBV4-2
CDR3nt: TGTGCCAGCAGCCAAGCGACTAGCGGGGGGACGGTCTACTCGCCAGATACGCAGTATTTT
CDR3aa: CASSQATSGGTVYSPDTQYF

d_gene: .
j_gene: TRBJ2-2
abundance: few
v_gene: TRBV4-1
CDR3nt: TGCGCCAGCAGCCAAGATCGGGGCGGGGAGCTGTTTTTT
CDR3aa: CASSQDRGGELFF

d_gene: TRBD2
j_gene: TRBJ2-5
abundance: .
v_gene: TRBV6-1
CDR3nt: TGTGCCAGCAGTACGGCGGGGGGGTCGCAGACCGAGTACTTC
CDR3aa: CASSTAGGSQTEYF

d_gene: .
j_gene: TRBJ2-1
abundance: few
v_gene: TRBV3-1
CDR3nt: TGTGCCAGCAGCCTCGGGAGCGGGTACTACAATGAGCAGTTCTTC
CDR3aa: CASSLGSGYYNEQFF

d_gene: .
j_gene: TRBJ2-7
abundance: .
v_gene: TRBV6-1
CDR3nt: TGTGCCAGCAGACTAACAGGATCTAGCTCCTACGAGCAGTACTTC
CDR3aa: CASRLTGSSSYEQYF

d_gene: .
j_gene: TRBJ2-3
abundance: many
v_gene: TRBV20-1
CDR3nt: TGCAGTGCCAGAAGGACGAACACAGATACGCAGTATTTT
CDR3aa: CSARRTNTDTQYF

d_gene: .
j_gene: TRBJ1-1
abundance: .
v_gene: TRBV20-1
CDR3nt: TGCAGTGCCACGCGGCAACCGAACACTGAAGCTTTCTTT
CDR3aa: CSATRQPNTEAFF

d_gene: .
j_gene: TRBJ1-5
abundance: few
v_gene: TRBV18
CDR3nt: TGTGCCAGCTCACCAGGAGGGAACAGCAATCAGCCCCAGCATTTT
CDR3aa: CASSPGGNSNQPQHF

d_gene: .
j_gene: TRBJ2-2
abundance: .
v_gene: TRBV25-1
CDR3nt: TGTGCCAGCAGTGAATACGTGACTCCGAGGGCGGCCGGGGAGCTGTTTTTT
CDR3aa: CASSEYVTPRAAGELFF

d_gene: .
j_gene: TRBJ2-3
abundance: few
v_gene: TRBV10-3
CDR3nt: TGTGCCATCAGTCCAGGGGGGACGACAGATACGCAGTATTTT
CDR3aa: CAISPGGTTDTQYF

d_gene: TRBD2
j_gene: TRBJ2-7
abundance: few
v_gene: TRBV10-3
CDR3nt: TGTGCCATCAGTGAGTCGATTAGCGGGAGTAGCTCCTACGAGCAGTACTTC
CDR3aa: CAISESISGSSSYEQYF

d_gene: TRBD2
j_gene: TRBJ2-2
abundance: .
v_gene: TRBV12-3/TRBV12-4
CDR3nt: TGTGCCAGCAGTTTAGTGGCTAGCGGGATCGCCGGGGAGCTGTTTTTT
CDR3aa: CASSLVASGIAGELFF

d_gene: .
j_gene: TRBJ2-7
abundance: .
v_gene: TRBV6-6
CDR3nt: TGTGCCAGCAACCCAACATCGGGCGGGCAGTACTTC
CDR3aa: CASNPTSGGQYF

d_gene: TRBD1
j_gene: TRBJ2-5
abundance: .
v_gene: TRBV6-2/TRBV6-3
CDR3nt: TGTGCCAGCAGCCGCGTGAACAGGGGGCAAGAGACCCAGTACTTC
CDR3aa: CASSRVNRGQETQYF

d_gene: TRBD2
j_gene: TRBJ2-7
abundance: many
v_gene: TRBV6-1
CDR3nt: TGTGCCAGCAGACAGACTAGCGGGACGTCGGCGACCTACGAGCAGTACTTC
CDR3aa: CASRQTSGTSATYEQYF